This T cell receptor beta chain was documented in a study of shared clonotypes between healthy human individuals. Study background: Three plates were used per donor for CD4 naive, three for CD4 memory, two for CD8 naive and one for CD8 memory.

The protocol was immunoSEQ multiplex PCR, while the TCRdb copy is restricted to in-frame clones and leaves out a portion. The table lists roughly 1,600,000 clones, 98% to 99% of them singletons, with 0.36% in the top ten. Trimming left V 0 bases short and J 7 bases short, with 11 bases between. The CDR3 runs 14 residues. Germline CDR1 LGHNA, CDR2 YSLEER. Findings and caveats of the study: The generation probabilities recorded for non-shared clonotypes fell below those of clonotypes shared by all four donors. A limitation of the genetic and exposure-history diversity represented arose from few donors.

Remarks on this clone: What it binds is unknown.

The clonotype comes from a man aged 30 to 39 in good health. The chain carries TRBV4-3 and TRBJ2-3; D is perhaps TRBD2 (5 bases). Sequences were obtained from naive CD4+ T cells sorted from blood. As for subset: CD45RA+ positively selected. The CDR3 loop is CASSQDRRANTQYF. As DNA, the CDR3 is TGCGCCAGCAGCCAAGATAGGCGGGCCAATACGCAGTATTTT.